The source of this T cell receptor beta chain is a study of response to subunit inactivated influenza vaccine. A remark on this clonotype: The antigen is not known.

TCRdb fed the RT-PCR reads into MiXCR, producing one record per CDR3 protein. The sample has 650,000 to 800,000 distinct CDR3 sequences; approximately 15% are singletons. Germline loops: CDR1 DFQATT, CDR2 SNEGSKA (reference sequence). The V and J ends lost 0 bases and 2 bases respectively, with 14 bases between them. The CDR3 is 15 residues long. General study findings and limits: Researchers suggested that each seasonal influenza vaccination recruits few new T cells.

This sample comprised PBMCs from blood, obtained 14 days before vaccination. This clonotype was obtained from a man aged 45-65 years who received an inactivated influenza vaccine. The rearrangement uses TRBV20-1 and TRBJ2-7; no clear D gene. The CDR3 nucleotides are TGCAGTGCTAGAGATCCCCTTCGCAGTGCCTACGAGCAGTACTTC. Translation: CSARDPLRSAYEQYF.